The 9 T cell receptor beta chains reported below all come from one sample, sequenced in a study of T-cell memory formation after mild COVID-19. MiXCR, applied by TCRdb to the 5' RACE reads, yields one record per CDR3 protein. The sample yields about 210,000 distinct CDR3 sequences, roughly a tenth seen once. Sample: PBMCs or a T cell subset sorted from them (not recorded which). The origin of the receptors is a man younger than 35 who had mild COVID-19 (a few samples of this study predate the infection). Cell type and time point are not known.

The rearrangement links TRBV6-5 to TRBJ2-6, with D maybe TRBD2 (6 bases). The CDR3 has 17 amino acids. Deletions cut 7 bases from V and 1 base from J, with 17 bases between. The V gene's germline CDR1 is MNHEY and CDR2 SVGAGI. The CDR3 region is CASTRMGLPSGANVLTF. The CDR3 DNA sequence: TGTGCCAGCACCAGAATGGGACTGCCTTCTGGGGCCAACGTCCTGACTTTC.

This clonotype was counted between two and nine times. The genes are TRBV28 and TRBJ1-1; unclear D gene. The CDR3 contains 13 residues. Trimming pared 8 bases from V and 2 bases from J, leaving 12 bases between. The germline gives CDR1 MDHEN, CDR2 SYDVKM. CDR3 sequence: CASLYRGNTEAFF. In nucleotides, the CDR3 is TGTGCCAGCTTGTATCGGGGAAACACTGAAGCTTTCTTT.

This clonotype was detected ten times or more. The chain carries TRBV7-9 and TRBJ2-3, with D maybe TRBD2 (5 bases). V lost 5 bases and J 2 bases, leaving 17 bases between the germline ends. CDR3 length: 16 residues. CDR1 SEHNR and CDR2 FQNEAQ come from the germline V gene (reference sequence). Here the CDR3 reads CASSRSRGKSTDTQYF. CDR3 nucleotide sequence: TGTGCCAGCAGCCGATCAAGAGGGAAATCCACAGATACGCAGTATTTT.

The chain uses TRBV9 and TRBJ2-5; D might be TRBD2 (5 bases). The CDR3 has 14 residues. Germline CDR1 and CDR2: SGDLS and YYNGEE. Trimming took 1 base from V and 7 from J, leaving 14 bases between them. The chain's CDR3 is CASSVYSTSGTQYF. CDR3 coding DNA: TGTGCCAGCAGCGTATACTCGACAAGCGGGACCCAGTACTTC. The full variable domain, its missing parts supplied by reference TRBV9 and TRBJ2-5, is DSGVTQTPKHLITATGQRVTLRCSPRSGDLSVYWYQQSLDQGLQFLIQYYNGEERAKGNILERFSAQQFPDLHSELNLSSLELGDSALYFCASSVYSTSGTQYFGPGTRLLVL.

This clonotype has just a few counts. This chain joins TRBV5-1 and TRBJ1-4; 7 bases match TRBD1. J lost 8 bases, V lost 3 bases, and 7 bases had no gene match. CDR1 and CDR2 from the germline V gene are SGHRS and YFSETQ. This CDR3 is 14 amino acids long. The CDR3 here is CASSSRGGGEKLFF. The CDR3 nucleotides read TGCGCCAGCAGCTCCAGGGGGGGTGGAGAAAAACTGTTTTTT.

This clonotype came up many times. The chain has TRBV7-2 and TRBJ2-5, with unresolved D. This CDR3 spans 15 amino acids. The V end was cut by 4 bases, the J end by 1 base, with 13 bases between. Germline loops: CDR1 SGHTA, CDR2 FQGNSA. CDR3 in amino acids: CASSSWMTSQETQYF. The CDR3, as DNA: TGTGCCAGCAGCTCCTGGATGACTTCCCAAGAGACCCAGTACTTC.

In its sample, this clonotype was seen a few times. V and J are TRBV11-3 and TRBJ1-1; the match to TRBD1 covers 9 bases. The V gene end was trimmed by 5 bases and the J gene end by 4 bases; junction bases not matched to a gene: 5. The CDR3 length is 14 residues. The germline V gene encodes CDR1 SGHNT and CDR2 YENEEA. In DNA, the CDR3 is TGTGCCAGCAGCACGACAGGGGGAAGCACTGAAGCTTTCTTT. As protein: CASSTTGGSTEAFF.

The chain uses TRBV10-2 and TRBJ2-3, with a tentative D call TRBD1 (5 bases). Germline V lookup: CDR1 WSHSY, CDR2 SAAADI. This CDR3 is 15 amino acids long. V lost 4 bases, J lost 4 bases, and 15 bases lay in between. CDR3 sequence (DNA): TGCGCCAGCAGTGCGGGCCAGGGTATCTCAGATACGCAGTATTTT. Residues: CASSAGQGISDTQYF.

In this sample, this clonotype turned up a few times. J is TRBJ2-1 and V is TRBV5-1; TRBD1 might be the D (5 bases). Trimming shortened V by 0 bases and J by 0 bases, and 7 bases separated the two germline ends. Germline V CDR1 and CDR2: SGHRS, YFSETQ. The CDR3 runs to 15 residues. For the CDR3, the DNA is TGCGCCAGCAGCTTGGCACAGGCCTCCTACAATGAGCAGTTCTTC. This gives the protein CASSLAQASYNEQFF.